This T cell receptor (beta chain) was retrieved from a study of CD8+ T cells in alopecia areata. Following extraction, RNA underwent reverse transcription to cDNA, which served as the sequencing template. Clones were sequenced by immunoSEQ multiplex PCR, and TCRdb holds only the in-frame ones, with some missing. The sample consists of roughly 200,000 clones, around 50% of them appearing once. Trimming cost V 1 base and J 6 bases, with 15 bases left between them. This CDR3 is 14 amino acids long. The germline V gene has CDR1 GTSNPN and CDR2 SVGIG (reference sequence). This TCR derives from a human donor in good health. The sequencing input was CD8+ T cells sorted from blood. The chain recombines TRBV30 with TRBJ1-1, with D perhaps TRBD1 (5 bases). This CDR3 reads CAWSGGRGWSEAFF. The CDR3 nucleotides read TGTGCCTGGAGTGGAGGAAGGGGATGGTCTGAAGCTTTCTTT. Using reference TRBV30 and TRBJ1-1 for the parts outside the CDR3, the full variable domain is SQTIHQWPATLVQPVGSPLSLECTVEGTSNPNLYWYRQAAGRGLQLLFYSVGIGQISSEVPQNLSASRPQDRQFILSSKKLLLSDSGFYLCAWSGGRGWSEAFFGQGTRLTVV.